Only one count was recorded for the clone carrying this T cell receptor beta chain. CDR3 length: 12 amino acids. V lost 8 bases to trimming and J lost 3 bases, with 11 bases between them. CDR1 is SGHNT and CDR2 is YENEEA in the germline V gene. Methods used by the authors: Amplification from reference gene primers served as the basis for estimated nucleated cell counts. Libraries were prepared by immunoSEQ multiplex PCR; TCRdb keeps only in-frame clonotypes and omits some of them. That table furnishes V, J and clone size, whereas the DNA furnished D and trimming. This sample has approximately 340,000 clones, with approximately 88% found just once. Seattle patients were enrolled during active infection and followed longitudinally. This record comes from a study of blood T cell repertoires in COVID-19. Overall study context: Material from acute and convalescent COVID-19 was sourced from the United States, Italy and Spain. PBMCs, B-cell-depleted T cells, or T cells provided the cDNA or gDNA that made up the material.

This chain links TRBV11-3 with TRBJ2-7, with D possibly matching TRBD2 (6 bases). Sample: peripheral blood. The sequence came from a man aged 25-40 years with COVID-19, enrolled during active disease. CDR3 coding DNA: TGTGCCAGCGCGATTAGCGGCTACGAGCAGTACTTC. This gives the protein CASAISGYEQYF.